Listed below are T cell receptor beta chains from one sample, sequenced in a study of T cell repertoires in cytomegalovirus infection. TCRdb re-analysed the reads in MiXCR, keeping a single row per CDR3 protein. Of around 630,000 distinct CDR3 sequences listed, approximately 24% are singletons. The sample comprised CD8+ T cells from PBMCs. The source is a human donor in good health (CMV status not recorded). Some clones in this sample may be carry-over from other donors' samples. CDR3s include the opening cysteine and the closing phenylalanine or tryptophan. The order of the fields is CDR3 protein, CDR3 DNA, J gene, D gene, clone size, V gene. The D gene is left open where the match is weak. Only part of the rows carry a size: once, few, many, or a class if the clone is expanded.

CASSLDDSSYEQYF TGTGCCAGCAGCTTAGACGACAGCTCCTACGAGCAGTACTTC TRBJ2-7 . . TRBV7-8
CASSLSDNRVYQPQHF TGTGCCAGCAGTTTATCCGATAACAGGGTCTATCAGCCCCAGCATTTT TRBJ1-5 . . TRBV28
CSVAGEIYNEQFF TGCAGCGTTGCCGGGGAGATATACAATGAGCAGTTCTTC TRBJ2-1 . few TRBV29-1
CASSLRSGDRNEQFF TGCGCCAGCAGCTTGCGTAGCGGGGATAGAAATGAGCAGTTCTTC TRBJ2-1 TRBD2 . TRBV5-1
CSARDRGEGNGYTF TGCAGTGCTAGAGATAGGGGGGAAGGGAATGGCTACACCTTC TRBJ1-2 . few TRBV20-1
CSVPITNYGYTF TGCAGCGTACCAATTACTAACTATGGCTACACCTTC TRBJ1-2 . . TRBV29-1
CASSTYTDTQYF TGTGCCAGCAGCACCTACACAGATACGCAGTATTTT TRBJ2-3 . many TRBV7-2
CASSFRDGRAFF TGTGCCAGCAGTTTCCGGGACGGTAGAGCTTTCTTT TRBJ1-1 . . TRBV27
CASTLDTSTDTQYF TGTGCCAGCACCCTGGACACTTCCACAGATACGCAGTATTTT TRBJ2-3 . . TRBV28
CSAPKAGGTDTQYF TGCAGTGCTCCCAAAGCGGGGGGCACAGATACGCAGTATTTT TRBJ2-3 TRBD2 . TRBV20-1
CASSPEKQQFF TGTGCCAGCAGCCCAGAGAAACAGCAGTTCTTC TRBJ2-1 . many TRBV12-3/TRBV12-4
CASTEGGSQPQHF TGTGCCAGCACCGAAGGTGGTAGTCAGCCCCAGCATTTT TRBJ1-5 . . TRBV28
CSVPHGGTNTGELFF TGCAGCGTTCCTCACGGGGGGACGAACACCGGGGAGCTGTTTTTT TRBJ2-2 TRBD2 few TRBV29-1
CASSPRGGIRSYNEQFF TGTGCCAGCAGTCCCAGAGGGGGGATAAGGTCCTACAATGAGCAGTTCTTC TRBJ2-1 . many TRBV2
CASSWTETGELFF TGTGCCAGCAGCTGGACAGAGACCGGGGAGCTGTTTTTT TRBJ2-2 . few TRBV5-6
CASSVEGRSYNEQFF TGTGCCAGCAGCGTAGAAGGCAGGTCCTACAATGAGCAGTTCTTC TRBJ2-1 . . TRBV9
CASSNGDRLRDGAFF TGTGCCAGTTCAAACGGGGACAGATTGCGGGATGGAGCTTTCTTT TRBJ1-1 TRBD1 many TRBV7-9
CASSLGGRTGGDWDYGYTF TGTGCCAGCAGCTTAGGGGGCAGGACAGGGGGCGATTGGGACTATGGCTACACCTTC TRBJ1-2 TRBD1 . TRBV13
CASSPLDDGELFF TGCGCCAGCAGCCCGCTAGACGACGGGGAGCTGTTTTTT TRBJ2-2 . . TRBV4-1
CASSLDQGRPNTGELFF TGTGCCAGCAGCTTAGACCAGGGGCGACCGAACACCGGGGAGCTGTTTTTT TRBJ2-2 . few TRBV7-9
CAISDTRNEQFF TGTGCCATCAGTGATACCCGAAATGAGCAGTTCTTC TRBJ2-1 . . TRBV10-3
CSARLTEAFF TGCAGTGCTAGGCTCACTGAAGCTTTCTTT TRBJ1-1 . many TRBV20-1
CASSRPRENYGYTF TGTGCCAGCAGTCGCCCCAGGGAAAACTATGGCTACACCTTC TRBJ1-2 . many TRBV28
CASSIARGPATNEKLFF TGTGCCAGCAGTATCGCCAGGGGGCCGGCAACTAATGAAAAACTGTTTTTT TRBJ1-4 TRBD1 . TRBV12-3/TRBV12-4
CASSQDGGSGVDTQYF TGCGCCAGCAGCCAAGACGGCGGTAGCGGGGTAGATACGCAGTATTTT TRBJ2-3 TRBD2 . TRBV4-1
CASNDRAVKDIQYF TGTGCCTCCAATGACAGGGCGGTCAAAGACATTCAGTACTTC TRBJ2-4 TRBD1 . TRBV6-2/TRBV6-3
CASSPRDYQGSEQFF TGTGCCAGTAGCCCCCGGGACTACCAGGGGAGTGAGCAGTTCTTC TRBJ2-1 . many TRBV19
CATSSRERNTEAFF TGTGCCACCAGCAGCCGGGAGCGGAACACTGAAGCTTTCTTT TRBJ1-1 . few TRBV15
CSAPRDTKYSGEYF TGCAGTGCTCCCCGGGACACCAAATATTCCGGGGAGTACTTC TRBJ2-5 . many TRBV20-1
CASSGSQRVQFF TGTGCCAGCAGTGGGTCGCAGAGAGTGCAGTTCTTC TRBJ2-1 . few TRBV25-1
CPSSLRGDMNTEAFF TGTCCCAGCAGCTTACGGGGAGACATGAACACTGAAGCTTTCTTT TRBJ1-1 . . TRBV7-9
CASSLEQSYGYTF TGTGCCAGCAGCTTGGAACAGTCATATGGCTACACCTTC TRBJ1-2 . few TRBV5-6
CSAPRARGVAFF TGCAGTGCTCCCCGGGCCAGGGGGGTGGCTTTCTTT TRBJ1-1 TRBD1 few TRBV20-1
CASIGTGASNQPQHF TGTGCCAGCATTGGGACAGGGGCGAGCAATCAGCCCCAGCATTTT TRBJ1-5 TRBD1 few TRBV28
CASSDPWGGYEQYF TGTGCCAGCAGTGACCCCTGGGGCGGCTACGAGCAGTACTTC TRBJ2-7 . . TRBV6-1
CSASNLLYGYTF TGCAGTGCTAGTAACCTCCTCTATGGCTACACCTTC TRBJ1-2 . . TRBV20-1
CASSEWDGGELFF TGTGCCAGCAGTGAATGGGACGGCGGGGAGCTGTTTTTT TRBJ2-2 . . TRBV25-1
CASSDRGIYQPQHF TGTGCCAGTAGTGACAGGGGAATCTATCAGCCCCAGCATTTT TRBJ1-5 TRBD1 . TRBV19
CAISGGNQPQHF TGTGCCATCTCTGGGGGCAATCAGCCCCAGCATTTT TRBJ1-5 . few TRBV19
CASSLKGLGTGNYEQYF TGTGCCAGCAGCCTTAAGGGTTTGGGGACAGGGAACTACGAGCAGTACTTC TRBJ2-7 TRBD1 few TRBV7-9
CATGLSNTGELFF TGTGCCACGGGACTGAGTAACACCGGGGAGCTGTTTTTT TRBJ2-2 . . TRBV6-2/TRBV6-3
CASSMSWETFNEQFF TGTGCCAGCAGTATGTCCTGGGAGACTTTCAATGAGCAGTTCTTC TRBJ2-1 . . TRBV28
CASRGDDEKLFF TGTGCCAGCAGAGGGGATGATGAAAAACTGTTTTTT TRBJ1-4 . many TRBV12-3/TRBV12-4
CANSFSAGVLNEQFF TGTGCCAACAGCTTCTCAGCGGGGGTTCTCAATGAGCAGTTCTTC TRBJ2-1 TRBD2 . TRBV7-3
CATQGHGKEAFF TGTGCCACACAGGGTCACGGCAAAGAAGCTTTCTTT TRBJ1-1 . many TRBV7-6
CSARPAGTVYNEQFF TGCAGTGCTAGACCAGCCGGGACAGTATACAATGAGCAGTTCTTC TRBJ2-1 TRBD1 . TRBV20-1
CASSLSGSDSTYEQYF TGTGCCAGCAGCTTAAGTGGGTCGGACAGCACCTACGAGCAGTACTTC TRBJ2-7 . many TRBV7-8
CASRTGGPYNEQFF TGTGCCAGCAGAACAGGGGGGCCCTACAATGAGCAGTTCTTC TRBJ2-1 TRBD1 many TRBV12-3/TRBV12-4